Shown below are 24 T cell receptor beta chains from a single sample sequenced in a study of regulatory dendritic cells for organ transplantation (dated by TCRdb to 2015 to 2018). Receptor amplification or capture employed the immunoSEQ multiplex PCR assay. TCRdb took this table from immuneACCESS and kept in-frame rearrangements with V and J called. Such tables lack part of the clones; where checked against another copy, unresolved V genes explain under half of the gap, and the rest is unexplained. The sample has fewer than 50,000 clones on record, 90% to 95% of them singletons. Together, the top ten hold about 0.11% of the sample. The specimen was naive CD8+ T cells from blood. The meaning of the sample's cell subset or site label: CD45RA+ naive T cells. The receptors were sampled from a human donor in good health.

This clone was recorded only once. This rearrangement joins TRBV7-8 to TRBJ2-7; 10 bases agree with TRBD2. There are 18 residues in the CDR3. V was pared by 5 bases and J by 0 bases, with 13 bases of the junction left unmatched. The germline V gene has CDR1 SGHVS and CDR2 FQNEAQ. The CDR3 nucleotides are TGTGCCAGCAGCCTGGGGGCAGCGGGAGGGCCGAGCTCCTACGAGCAGTACTTC. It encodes CASSLGAAGGPSSYEQYF.

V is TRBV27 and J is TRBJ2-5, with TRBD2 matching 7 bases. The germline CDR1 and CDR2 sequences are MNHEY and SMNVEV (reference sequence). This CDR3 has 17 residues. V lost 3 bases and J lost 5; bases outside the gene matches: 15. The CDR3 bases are TGTGCCAGCAGTTTTTGGGGGAGGGACCGTTTAATTGAGACCCAGTACTTC. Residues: CASSFWGRDRLIETQYF.

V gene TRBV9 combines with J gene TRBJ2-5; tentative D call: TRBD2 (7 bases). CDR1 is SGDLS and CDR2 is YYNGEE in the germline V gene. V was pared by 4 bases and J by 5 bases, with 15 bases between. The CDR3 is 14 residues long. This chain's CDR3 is CASSSEGGQETQYF. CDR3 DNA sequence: TGTGCCAGCAGCTCAGAGGGGGGGCAGGAGACCCAGTACTTC.

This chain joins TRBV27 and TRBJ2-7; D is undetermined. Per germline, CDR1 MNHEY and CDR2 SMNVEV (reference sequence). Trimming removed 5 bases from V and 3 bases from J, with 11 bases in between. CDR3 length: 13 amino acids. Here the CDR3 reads CASSRNTYYEQYF. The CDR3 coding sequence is TGTGCCAGCAGTCGGAACACCTACTACGAGCAGTACTTC.

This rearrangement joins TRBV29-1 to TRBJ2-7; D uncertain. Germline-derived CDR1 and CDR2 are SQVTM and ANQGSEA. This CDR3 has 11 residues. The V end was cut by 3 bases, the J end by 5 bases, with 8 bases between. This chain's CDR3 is CSVDIFHEQYF. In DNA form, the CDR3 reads TGCAGCGTTGACATCTTCCACGAGCAGTACTTC.

The CDR3 sequence: CASKGHRETQYF. CDR3 nucleotides: TGTGCCAGCAAAGGCCATAGGGAGACCCAGTACTTC. The chain links TRBV2 to TRBJ2-5; D remains ambiguous. CDR1 SNHLY and CDR2 FYNNEI come from the germline V gene. V was shortened by 7 bases and J by 5 bases, with 11 bases between the two germline ends. The CDR3 extends over 12 amino acids.

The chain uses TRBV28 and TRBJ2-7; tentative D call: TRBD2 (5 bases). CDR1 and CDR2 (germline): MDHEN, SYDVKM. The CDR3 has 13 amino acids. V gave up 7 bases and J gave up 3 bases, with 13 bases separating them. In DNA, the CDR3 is TGTGCCAGCAATCCCGGGGATCACTACGAGCAGTACTTC. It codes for CASNPGDHYEQYF.

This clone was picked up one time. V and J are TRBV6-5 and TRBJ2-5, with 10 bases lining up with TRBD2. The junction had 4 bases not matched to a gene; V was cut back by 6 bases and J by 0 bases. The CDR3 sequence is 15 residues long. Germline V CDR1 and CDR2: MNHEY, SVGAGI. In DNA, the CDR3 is TGTGCCAGCAGCACCGGGACTAGCGACCAAGAGACCCAGTACTTC. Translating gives CASSTGTSDQETQYF.

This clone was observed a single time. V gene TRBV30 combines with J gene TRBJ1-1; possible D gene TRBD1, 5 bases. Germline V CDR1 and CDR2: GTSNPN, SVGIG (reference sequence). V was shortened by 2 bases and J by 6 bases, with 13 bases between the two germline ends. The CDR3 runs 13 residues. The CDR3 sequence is CAWSSGPGAEAFF. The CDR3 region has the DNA TGTGCCTGGAGTTCGGGACCCGGGGCTGAAGCTTTCTTT.

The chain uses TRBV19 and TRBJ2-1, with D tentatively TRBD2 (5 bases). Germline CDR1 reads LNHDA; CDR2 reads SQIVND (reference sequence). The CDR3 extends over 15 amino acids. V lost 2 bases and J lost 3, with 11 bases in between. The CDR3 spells CASSITSSFYNEQFF. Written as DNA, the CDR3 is TGTGCCAGTAGTATAACGTCTAGCTTCTACAATGAGCAGTTCTTC. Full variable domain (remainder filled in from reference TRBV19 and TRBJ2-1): DGGITQSPKYLFRKEGQNVTLSCEQNLNHDAMYWYRQDPGQGLRLIYYSQIVNDFQKGDIAEGYSVSREKKESFPLTVTSAQKNPTAFYLCASSITSSFYNEQFFGPGTRLTVL.

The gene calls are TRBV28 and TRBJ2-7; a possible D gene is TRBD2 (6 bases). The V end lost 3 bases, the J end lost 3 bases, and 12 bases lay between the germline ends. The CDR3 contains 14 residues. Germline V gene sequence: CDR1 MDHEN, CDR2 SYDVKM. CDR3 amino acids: CASSFRGRFYEQYF. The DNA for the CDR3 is TGTGCCAGCAGTTTTCGAGGGAGGTTCTACGAGCAGTACTTC.

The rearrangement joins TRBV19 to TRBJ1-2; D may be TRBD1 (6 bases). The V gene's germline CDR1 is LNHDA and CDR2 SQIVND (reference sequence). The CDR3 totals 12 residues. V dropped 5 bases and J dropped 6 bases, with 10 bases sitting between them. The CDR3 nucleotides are TGTGCCAGTAGTGACAGGCTGAATGGCTACACCTTC. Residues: CASSDRLNGYTF.

CDR3 bases: TGTGCCCGGGGACAGGGGGGATCAAATGAGCAGTTCTTC. It yields the protein CARGQGGSNEQFF. V and J are TRBV30 and TRBJ2-1, with TRBD1 matching 11 bases. The CDR3 is 13 residues long. Germline assignment: CDR1 GTSNPN and CDR2 SVGIG (reference sequence). V was clipped by 8 bases and J by 7 bases; unmatched bases: 7.

DNA for the CDR3: TGTGCCAGCGTCGACGGGGTCTCCTACGAGCAGTACTTC. This translates into CASVDGVSYEQYF. The chain recombines TRBV2 with TRBJ2-7, with D possibly TRBD2 on 5 matching bases. From germline, CDR1 is SNHLY and CDR2 FYNNEI. The CDR3 has 13 residues. Trimming cost V 8 bases and J 0 bases, with 11 bases left between them.

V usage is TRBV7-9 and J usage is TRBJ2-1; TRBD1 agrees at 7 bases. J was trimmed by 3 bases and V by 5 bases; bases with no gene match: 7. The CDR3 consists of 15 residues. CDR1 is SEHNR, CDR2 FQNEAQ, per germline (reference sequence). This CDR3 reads CASSTGQAGYNEQFF. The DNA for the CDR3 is TGTGCCAGCAGCACAGGACAGGCCGGCTACAATGAGCAGTTCTTC.

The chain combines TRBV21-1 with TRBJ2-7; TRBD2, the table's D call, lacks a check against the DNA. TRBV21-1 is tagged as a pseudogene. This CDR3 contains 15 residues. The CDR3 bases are TGTGCCAGCAGCAAAGGGAAGCGGGAGGGGTACGAGCAGTACTTC. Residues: CASSKGKREGYEQYF.

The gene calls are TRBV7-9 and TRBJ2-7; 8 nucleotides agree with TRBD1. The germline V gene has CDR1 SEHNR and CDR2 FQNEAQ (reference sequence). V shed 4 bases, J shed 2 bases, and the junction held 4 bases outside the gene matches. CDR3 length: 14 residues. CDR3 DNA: TGTGCCAGCAGCTCCCGGACAGGGCCCTACGAGCAGTACTTC. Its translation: CASSSRTGPYEQYF. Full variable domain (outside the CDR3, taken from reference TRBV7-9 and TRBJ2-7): DTGVSQNPRHKITKRGQNVTFRCDPISEHNRLYWYRQTLGQGPEFLTYFQNEAQLEKSRLLSDRFSAERPKGSFSTLEIQRTEQGDSAMYLCASSSRTGPYEQYFGPGTRLTVT.

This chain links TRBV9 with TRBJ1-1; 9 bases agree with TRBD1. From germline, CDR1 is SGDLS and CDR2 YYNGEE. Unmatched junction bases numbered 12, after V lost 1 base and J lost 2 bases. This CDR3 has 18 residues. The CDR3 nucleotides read TGTGCCAGCAGCGTATCGTATATGGGGGACAGGGTTAACACTGAAGCTTTCTTT. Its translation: CASSVSYMGDRVNTEAFF.

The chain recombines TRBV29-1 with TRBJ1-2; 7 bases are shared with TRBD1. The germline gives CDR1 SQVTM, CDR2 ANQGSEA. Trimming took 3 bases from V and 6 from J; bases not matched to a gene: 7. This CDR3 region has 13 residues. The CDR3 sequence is CSVDTGELHGYTF. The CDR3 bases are TGCAGCGTTGACACAGGGGAGCTCCATGGCTACACCTTC.

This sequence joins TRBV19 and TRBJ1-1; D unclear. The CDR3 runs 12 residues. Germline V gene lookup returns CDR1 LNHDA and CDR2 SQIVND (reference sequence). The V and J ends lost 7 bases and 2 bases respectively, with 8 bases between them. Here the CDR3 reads CASNYRNTEAFF. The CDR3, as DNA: TGTGCCAGTAATTATCGTAACACTGAAGCTTTCTTT.

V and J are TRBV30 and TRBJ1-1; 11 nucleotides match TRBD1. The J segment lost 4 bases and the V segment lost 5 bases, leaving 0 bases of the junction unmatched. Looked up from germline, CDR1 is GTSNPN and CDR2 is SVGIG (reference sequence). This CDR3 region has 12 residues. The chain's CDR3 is CAWGTGGTEAFF. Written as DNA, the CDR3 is TGTGCCTGGGGGACAGGGGGCACTGAAGCTTTCTTT.

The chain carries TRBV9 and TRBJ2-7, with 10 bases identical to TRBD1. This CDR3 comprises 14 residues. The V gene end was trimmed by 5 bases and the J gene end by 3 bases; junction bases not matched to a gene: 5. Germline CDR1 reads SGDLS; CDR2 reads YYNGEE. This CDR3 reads CASSPRDRGYEQYF. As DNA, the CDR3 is TGTGCCAGCAGTCCCAGGGACAGGGGCTACGAGCAGTACTTC.

CDR3 sequence reads: CATSRGRGTDTQYF. As DNA, the CDR3 is TGTGCCACCAGCAGAGGTAGGGGCACAGATACGCAGTATTTT. This chain uses TRBV15 with TRBJ2-3; the D is unclear. The CDR3 is made up of 14 amino acids. Germline-derived CDR1 and CDR2 are LNHNV and YYDKDF (reference sequence). Trimming removed 1 base at V and 1 base at J, with 6 bases between.

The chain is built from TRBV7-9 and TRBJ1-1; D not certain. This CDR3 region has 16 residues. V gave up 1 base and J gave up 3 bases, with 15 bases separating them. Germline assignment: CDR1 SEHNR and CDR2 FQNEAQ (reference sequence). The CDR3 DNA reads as TGTGCCAGCAGCTTAGATCCGGGTTCTAAGGACACTGAAGCTTTCTTT. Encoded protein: CASSLDPGSKDTEAFF.